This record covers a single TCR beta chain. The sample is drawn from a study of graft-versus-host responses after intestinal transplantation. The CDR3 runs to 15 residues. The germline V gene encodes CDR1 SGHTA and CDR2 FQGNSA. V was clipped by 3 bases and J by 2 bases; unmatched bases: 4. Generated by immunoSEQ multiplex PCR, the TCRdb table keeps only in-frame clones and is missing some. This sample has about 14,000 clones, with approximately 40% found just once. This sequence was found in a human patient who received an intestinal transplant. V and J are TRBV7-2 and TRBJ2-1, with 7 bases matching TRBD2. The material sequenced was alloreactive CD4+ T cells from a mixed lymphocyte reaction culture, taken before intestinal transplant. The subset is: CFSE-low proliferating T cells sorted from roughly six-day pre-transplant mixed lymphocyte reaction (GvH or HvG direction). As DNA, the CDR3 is TGTGCCAGCAGCTTCGGGGGGAGGACCTACAATGAGCAGTTCTTC. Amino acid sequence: CASSFGGRTYNEQFF.